The rows below give T cell receptor beta chains drawn from one sample of a study of blood T cell repertoires in COVID-19. Generated by immunoSEQ multiplex PCR, the TCRdb table keeps only in-frame clones and is missing some. The data show more than 30,000 clones, about 90% seen once. The specimen was peripheral blood. Source of these receptors: a man aged 45-60 years with active or convalescent COVID-19. Each CDR3 is given with its conserved first and last residue. The order of the fields is V gene, clone size, J gene, D gene, CDR3 DNA, CDR3 protein. The D gene is left open where the match is weak. For some rows the clone size is stated as once, few or many, or as a class when expanded; others skip it.

TRBV5-4	-	TRBJ2-7	-	TGTGCCAGCAGCTCACAGGGTACGGTGGGGGAGCAGTACTTC	CASSSQGTVGEQYF
TRBV9	-	TRBJ2-1	-	TGTGCCAGCAGCCTGGGAGGGGGGCTCTGGTCCTACAATGAGCAGTTCTTC	CASSLGGGLWSYNEQFF
TRBV2	-	TRBJ1-5	TRBD1	TGTGCCAGCGGCAGACAGGGGGCGCGGGGTCAGCCCCAGCATTTT	CASGRQGARGQPQHF
TRBV24-1	-	TRBJ2-3	TRBD2	TGTGCCACCAGTGATGATCTAGCGGGCCTAGCGCAGTATTTT	CATSDDLAGLAQYF
TRBV5-1	-	TRBJ2-5	TRBD1	TGCGCCACCTCGACAGGGGTCGTCCAAGAGACCCAGTACTTC	CATSTGVVQETQYF
TRBV28	-	TRBJ2-2	-	TGTGCCAGCAGTTTATCTTCCGGGATGAACACCGGGGAGCTGTTTTTT	CASSLSSGMNTGELFF
TRBV18	-	TRBJ1-6	-	TGTGCCAGCTCACCGGGGGGGGGCCGAACAAATTCACCCCTCCACTTT	CASSPGGGRTNSPLHF
TRBV7-9	-	TRBJ1-4	-	TGTGCCAGCAGCTTAGCAAGAGGAGAAAAACTGTTTTTT	CASSLARGEKLFF
TRBV15	-	TRBJ1-5	-	TGTGCCACCAGCTCACGTAAGGGGCCCGATCAGCCCCAGCATTTT	CATSSRKGPDQPQHF
TRBV5-1	-	TRBJ2-3	-	TGCGCCAGCAGCCTCAGGACTAAAGATACGCAGTATTTT	CASSLRTKDTQYF
TRBV28	-	TRBJ1-1	-	TGTGCCAGCAGTTTGCGGCTGCTGAACACTGAAGCTTTCTTT	CASSLRLLNTEAFF
TRBV28	-	TRBJ2-7	TRBD1	TGTGCCAGCAGTGCTCCGGGACAGGGACTCTACGAGCAGTACTTC	CASSAPGQGLYEQYF
TRBV19	-	TRBJ2-2	TRBD1	TGTGCCAGTAGTACAAAGACAGGGGCCACCGGGGAGCTGTTTTTT	CASSTKTGATGELFF
TRBV7-9	-	TRBJ2-3	-	TGTGCCAGCAGCCCTTTGTGGCGGGAAAGCACAGATACGCAGTATTTT	CASSPLWRESTDTQYF
TRBV29-1	-	TRBJ2-5	TRBD2	TGCAGCGTTGCTATTGGTAGCGGGAGAGGAGAGACCCAGTACTTC	CSVAIGSGRGETQYF
TRBV19	-	TRBJ1-5	-	TGTGCCAGTACCTGGCAAGCAGGGGCTGACCAGCCCCAGCATTTT	CASTWQAGADQPQHF
TRBV28	-	TRBJ1-1	TRBD1	TGTGCCAGCAGTTTGTCCGGACAGGGGGCACCCCAAGTCGGACGTGCTTTCTTT	CASSLSGQGAPQVGRAFF
TRBV7-9	-	TRBJ2-1	TRBD2	TGTGCCAGCAGCACGACTAGCCCTACCACAATTGGTAAGCAGTTCTTC	CASSTTSPTTIGKQFF
TRBV11-2	few	TRBJ2-7	TRBD2	TGTGCCAGCAGCTCTTCGTTCTCCGGACTTCCTAGCGGGACTTACGAGCAGTACTTC	CASSSSFSGLPSGTYEQYF
TRBV19	few	TRBJ1-4	-	TGTGCCAGTAGTATTAAACAGGGTGGCGAAAAACTGTTTTTT	CASSIKQGGEKLFF
TRBV5-4	-	TRBJ2-1	-	TGTGCCAGCAGTTATCTAGAAGGGGGACCAAATGAGCAGTTCTTC	CASSYLEGGPNEQFF
TRBV5-1	-	TRBJ1-5	-	TGCGCCAGCAGCTTAGGAGTTAGGAGGACAGTACTTACCCAGCATTTT	CASSLGVRRTVLTQHF
TRBV18	-	TRBJ1-1	-	TGTGCCAGCTCACCACCTACTTTCCCGAACACTGAAGCTTTCTTT	CASSPPTFPNTEAFF
TRBV5-8	-	TRBJ1-5	TRBD1	TGTGCCAGCAGCCCGGGACAGGGCAATCAGCCCCAGCATTTT	CASSPGQGNQPQHF
TRBV29-1	-	TRBJ2-7	TRBD2	TGCAGCGGAGTCCTAGCGGGAGGATACGAGCAGTACTTC	CSGVLAGGYEQYF
TRBV5-4	-	TRBJ2-7	-	TGTGCCAGCAGCTCGCAGGAGGGACGAGAGCAGTACTTC	CASSSQEGREQYF
TRBV4-1	-	TRBJ2-7	TRBD1	TGCGCCAGCAGCCAAGAATACAGGGGAGCATCCGGGTCTACCTACGAGCAGTACTTC	CASSQEYRGASGSTYEQYF
TRBV28	-	TRBJ1-1	-	TGTGCCAGCAGTCCGAACATAAGAAACACTGAAGCTTTCTTT	CASSPNIRNTEAFF
TRBV7-8	-	TRBJ2-5	TRBD2	TGTGCCAGCAGCGCCACGGGGACTAGCGGGAGAGGGGCCGGAGAGACCCAGTACTTC	CASSATGTSGRGAGETQYF
TRBV6-1	-	TRBJ1-2	-	TGTGCCAGCAGTGAGGGGGAGGGGCGGTCGTATGGCTACACCTTC	CASSEGEGRSYGYTF
TRBV4-2	-	TRBJ1-5	TRBD1	TGTGCCAGCAGCCTAGGACAGGGGGAGCAGCCCCAGCATTTT	CASSLGQGEQPQHF
TRBV13	-	TRBJ2-3	TRBD2	TGTGCCAGCAGCTTAGATGTAGCGGGGGGGGTAGATACGCAGTATTTT	CASSLDVAGGVDTQYF
TRBV6-2/TRBV6-3	-	TRBJ1-5	-	TGTGCCAGCAGTTATTCGGGAAACAATCAGCCCCAGCATTTT	CASSYSGNNQPQHF
TRBV10-3	-	TRBJ2-1	TRBD1	TGTGCCATCAGTGAGACCCTGACAGGGGGCAATGAGCAGTTCTTC	CAISETLTGGNEQFF
TRBV7-3	many	TRBJ1-6	-	TGTGCCAGCAGCTTGGGAGGTGACTCGTCACCCCTCCACTTT	CASSLGGDSSPLHF
TRBV9	-	TRBJ1-1	-	TGTGCCAGCAGCGTAGGCAGGTTGAACACTGAAGCTTTCTTT	CASSVGRLNTEAFF
TRBV5-1	-	TRBJ2-1	-	TGCGCCAGCAGCTTGGCCCGTCAGGGGAGCGATGAGCAGTTCTTC	CASSLARQGSDEQFF
TRBV7-3	-	TRBJ2-1	TRBD2	TGTGCCAGCAGCTTAACCGGACTAGCGGGGGGCTACAATGAGCAGTTCTTC	CASSLTGLAGGYNEQFF
TRBV5-1	-	TRBJ2-5	-	TGCGCCAGCAGCTTGGTAAGGGAGATACAAGAGACCCAGTACTTC	CASSLVREIQETQYF